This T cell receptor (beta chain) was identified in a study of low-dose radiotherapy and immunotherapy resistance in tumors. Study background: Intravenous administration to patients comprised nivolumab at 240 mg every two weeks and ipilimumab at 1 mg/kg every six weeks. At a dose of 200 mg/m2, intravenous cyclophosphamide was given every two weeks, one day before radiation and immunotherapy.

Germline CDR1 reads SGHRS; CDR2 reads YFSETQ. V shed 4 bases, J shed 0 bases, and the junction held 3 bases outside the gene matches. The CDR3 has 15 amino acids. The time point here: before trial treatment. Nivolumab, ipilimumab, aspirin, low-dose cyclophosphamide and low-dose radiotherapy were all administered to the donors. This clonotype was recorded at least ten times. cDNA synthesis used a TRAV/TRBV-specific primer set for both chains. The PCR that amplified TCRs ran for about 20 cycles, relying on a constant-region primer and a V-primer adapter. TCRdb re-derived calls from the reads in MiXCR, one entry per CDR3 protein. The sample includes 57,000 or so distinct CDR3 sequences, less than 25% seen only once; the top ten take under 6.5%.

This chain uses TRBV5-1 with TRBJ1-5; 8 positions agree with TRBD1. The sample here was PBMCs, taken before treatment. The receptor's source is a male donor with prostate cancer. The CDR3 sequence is CASSPGTGSNQPQHF. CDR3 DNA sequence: TGCGCCAGCAGCCCTGGGACAGGTAGCAATCAGCCCCAGCATTTT.